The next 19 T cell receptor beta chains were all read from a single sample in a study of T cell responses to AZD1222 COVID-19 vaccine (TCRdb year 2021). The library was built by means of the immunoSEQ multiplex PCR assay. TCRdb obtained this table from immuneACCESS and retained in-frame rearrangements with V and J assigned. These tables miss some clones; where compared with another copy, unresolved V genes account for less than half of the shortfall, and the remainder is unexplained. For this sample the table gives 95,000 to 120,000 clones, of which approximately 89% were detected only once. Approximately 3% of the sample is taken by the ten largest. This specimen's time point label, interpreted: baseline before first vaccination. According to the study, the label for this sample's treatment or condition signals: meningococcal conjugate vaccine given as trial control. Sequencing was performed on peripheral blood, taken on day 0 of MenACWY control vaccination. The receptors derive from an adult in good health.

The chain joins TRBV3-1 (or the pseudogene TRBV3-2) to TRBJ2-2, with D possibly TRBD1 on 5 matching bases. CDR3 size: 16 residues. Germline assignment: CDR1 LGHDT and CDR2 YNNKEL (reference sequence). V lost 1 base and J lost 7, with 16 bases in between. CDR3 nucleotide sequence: TGTGCCAGCAGCCAAGTGGGCCAGGGCCTTGACGGGGAGCTGTTTTTT. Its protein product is CASSQVGQGLDGELFF.

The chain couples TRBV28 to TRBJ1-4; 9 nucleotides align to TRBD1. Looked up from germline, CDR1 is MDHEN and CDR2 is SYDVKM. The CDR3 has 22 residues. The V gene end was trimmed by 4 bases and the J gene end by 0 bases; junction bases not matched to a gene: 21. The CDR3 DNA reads TGTGCCAGCAGTTCAATAGAAGCCGGGACAGGGCCAGTGGGTGCAACTAATGAAAAACTGTTTTTT. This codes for CASSSIEAGTGPVGATNEKLFF.

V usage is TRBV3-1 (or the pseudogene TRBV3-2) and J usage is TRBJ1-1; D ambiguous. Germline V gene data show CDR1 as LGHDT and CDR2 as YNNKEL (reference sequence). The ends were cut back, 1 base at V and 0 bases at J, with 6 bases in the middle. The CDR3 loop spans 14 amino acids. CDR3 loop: CASSQVYMNTEAFF. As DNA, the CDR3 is TGTGCCAGCAGCCAAGTTTACATGAACACTGAAGCTTTCTTT.

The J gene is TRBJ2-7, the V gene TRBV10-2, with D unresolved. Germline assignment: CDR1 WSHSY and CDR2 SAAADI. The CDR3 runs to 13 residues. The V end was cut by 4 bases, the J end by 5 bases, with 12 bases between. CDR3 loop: CASSAARTNEQYF. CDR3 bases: TGCGCCAGCAGTGCTGCCCGAACAAACGAGCAGTACTTC.

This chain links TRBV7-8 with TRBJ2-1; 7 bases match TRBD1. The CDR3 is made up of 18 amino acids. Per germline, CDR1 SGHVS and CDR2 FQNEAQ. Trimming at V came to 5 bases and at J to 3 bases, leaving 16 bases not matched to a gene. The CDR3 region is CASSLFDRERGLYNEQFF. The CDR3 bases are TGTGCCAGCAGCCTTTTCGACAGGGAGAGGGGCCTCTACAATGAGCAGTTCTTC. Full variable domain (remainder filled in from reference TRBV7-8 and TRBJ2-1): GAGVSQSPRYKVAKRGQDVALRCDPISGHVSLFWYQQALGQGPEFLTYFQNEAQLDKSGLPSDRFFAERPEGSVSTLKIQRTQQEDSAVYLCASSLFDRERGLYNEQFFGPGTRLTVL.

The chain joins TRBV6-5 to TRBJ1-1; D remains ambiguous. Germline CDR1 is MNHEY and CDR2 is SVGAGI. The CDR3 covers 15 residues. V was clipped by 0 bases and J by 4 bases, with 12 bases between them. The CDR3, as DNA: TGTGCCAGCAGTTACTCCATAGTAGAGGCCACTGAAGCTTTCTTT. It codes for CASSYSIVEATEAFF.

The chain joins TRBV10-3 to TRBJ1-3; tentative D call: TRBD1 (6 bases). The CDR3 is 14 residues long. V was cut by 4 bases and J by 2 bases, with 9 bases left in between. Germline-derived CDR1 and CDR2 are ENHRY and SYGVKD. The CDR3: CAISGGATGNTIYF. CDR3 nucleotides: TGTGCCATCAGTGGGGGGGCTACTGGAAACACCATATATTTT.

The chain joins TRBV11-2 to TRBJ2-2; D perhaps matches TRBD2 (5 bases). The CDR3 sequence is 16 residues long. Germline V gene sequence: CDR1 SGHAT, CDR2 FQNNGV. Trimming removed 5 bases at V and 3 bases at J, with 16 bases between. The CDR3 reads CASSLFAGTDTGELFF. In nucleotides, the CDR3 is TGTGCCAGCAGCCTTTTCGCGGGTACCGACACCGGGGAGCTGTTTTTT.

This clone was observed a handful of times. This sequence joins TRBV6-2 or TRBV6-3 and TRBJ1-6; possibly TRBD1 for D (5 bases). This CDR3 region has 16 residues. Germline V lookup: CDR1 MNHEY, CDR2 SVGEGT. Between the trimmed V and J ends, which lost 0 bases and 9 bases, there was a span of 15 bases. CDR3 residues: CASSYSWGRRLSPLHF. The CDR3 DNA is TGTGCCAGCAGTTACTCGTGGGGCCGTCGTCTTTCACCCCTCCACTTT.

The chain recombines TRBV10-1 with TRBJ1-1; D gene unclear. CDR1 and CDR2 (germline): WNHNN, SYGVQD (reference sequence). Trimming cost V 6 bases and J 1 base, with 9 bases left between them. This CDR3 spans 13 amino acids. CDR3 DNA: TGCGCCAGCAGCGACCAGCGGAACACTGAAGCTTTCTTT. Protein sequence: CASSDQRNTEAFF.

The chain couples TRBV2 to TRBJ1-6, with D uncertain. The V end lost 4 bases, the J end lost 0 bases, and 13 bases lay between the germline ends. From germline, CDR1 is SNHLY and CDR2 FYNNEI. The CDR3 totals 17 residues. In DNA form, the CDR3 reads TGTGCCAGCAGTGGTTCCAGCTCTAGCTCCTATAATTCACCCCTCCACTTT. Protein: CASSGSSSSSYNSPLHF.

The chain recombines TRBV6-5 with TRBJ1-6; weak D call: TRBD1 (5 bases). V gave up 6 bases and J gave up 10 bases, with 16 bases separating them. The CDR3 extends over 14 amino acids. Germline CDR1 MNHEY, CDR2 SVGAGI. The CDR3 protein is CASRMAGPGSPLHF. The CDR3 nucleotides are TGTGCCAGCAGGATGGCAGGGCCCGGATCACCCCTCCACTTT.

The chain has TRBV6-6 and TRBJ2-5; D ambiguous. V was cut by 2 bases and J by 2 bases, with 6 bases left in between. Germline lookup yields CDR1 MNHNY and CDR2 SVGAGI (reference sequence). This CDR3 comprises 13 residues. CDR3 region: CASSYGQQETQYF. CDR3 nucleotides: TGTGCCAGCAGTTACGGGCAGCAAGAGACCCAGTACTTC.

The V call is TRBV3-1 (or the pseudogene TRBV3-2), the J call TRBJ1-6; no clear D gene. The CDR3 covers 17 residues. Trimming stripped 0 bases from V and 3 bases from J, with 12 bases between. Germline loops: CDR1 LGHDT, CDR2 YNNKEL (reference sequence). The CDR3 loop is CASSQDGGLSYNSPLHF. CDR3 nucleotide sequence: TGTGCCAGCAGCCAAGATGGTGGCCTCAGCTATAATTCACCCCTCCACTTT.

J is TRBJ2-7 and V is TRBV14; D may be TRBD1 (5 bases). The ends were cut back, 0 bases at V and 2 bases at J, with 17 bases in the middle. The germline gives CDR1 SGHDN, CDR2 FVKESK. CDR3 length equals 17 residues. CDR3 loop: CASSQDLSPGYPYEQYF. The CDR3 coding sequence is TGTGCCAGCAGCCAAGATCTGTCCCCAGGGTACCCCTACGAGCAGTACTTC.

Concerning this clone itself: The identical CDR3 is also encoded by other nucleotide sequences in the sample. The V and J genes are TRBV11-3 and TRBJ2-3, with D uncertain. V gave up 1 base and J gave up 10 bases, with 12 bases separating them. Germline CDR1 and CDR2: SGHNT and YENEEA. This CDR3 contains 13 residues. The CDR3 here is CASSLVPSSAQYF. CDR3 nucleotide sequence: TGTGCCAGCAGCTTAGTCCCATCCAGCGCGCAGTATTTT.

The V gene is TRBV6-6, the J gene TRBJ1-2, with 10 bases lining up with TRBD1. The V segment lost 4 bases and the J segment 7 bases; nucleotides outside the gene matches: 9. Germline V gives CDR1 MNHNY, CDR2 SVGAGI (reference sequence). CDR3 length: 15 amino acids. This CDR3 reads CASSSFDRGPLGYTF. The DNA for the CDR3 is TGTGCCAGCAGTTCCTTTGACAGGGGGCCTCTTGGCTACACCTTC.

CDR3 sequence: CASSQDMNTEAFF. For the CDR3, the DNA is TGTGCCAGCTCACAAGACATGAACACTGAAGCTTTCTTT. The V and J genes are TRBV18 and TRBJ1-1; D unresolved. This CDR3 contains 13 residues. V lost 4 bases to trimming and J lost 0 bases, with 6 bases between them. In germline, CDR1 is KGHSH, CDR2 LQKENI.

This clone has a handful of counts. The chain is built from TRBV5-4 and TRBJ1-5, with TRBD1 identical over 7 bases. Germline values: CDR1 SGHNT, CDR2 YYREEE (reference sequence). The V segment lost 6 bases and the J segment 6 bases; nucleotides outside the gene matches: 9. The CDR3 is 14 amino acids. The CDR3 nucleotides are TGTGCCAGCACCCTACAGGGGTCCTCTCAGCCCCAGCATTTT. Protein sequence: CASTLQGSSQPQHF.